Listed below are T cell receptor beta chains from one sample, sequenced in a study of blood T cell repertoires in COVID-19. Data came from immunoSEQ multiplex PCR; TCRdb stores just in-frame clones and leaves some out. The repertoire holds 140,000 to 150,000 clones, with about 79% as singletons. Sequencing was carried out using peripheral blood. The receptors come from a man between 60 and 70 years old with active or convalescent COVID-19. Each CDR3 is given with its conserved first and last residue. D genes are given only for firm matches. Clone size, where shown, is once, few, many, or a class for clones that have expanded.

D	V	size	J	DNA	CDR3
-	TRBV29-1	-	TRBJ1-1	TGCAGCGTTGATCCTGGGAGGCGGGAGAACACTGAAGCTTTCTTT	CSVDPGRRENTEAFF
-	TRBV7-2	-	TRBJ2-3	TGTGCCAGCAGCTTAACACAGGTTAGCACAGATACGCAGTATTTT	CASSLTQVSTDTQYF
TRBD1	TRBV9	-	TRBJ1-6	TGTGCCAGCAGCGCTAGCCGGACCAGGGGGGCGACTAATTCACCCCTCCACTTT	CASSASRTRGATNSPLHF
TRBD1	TRBV7-2	-	TRBJ1-2	TGTGCCAGCAGCACACCGACAGGGGATGGCTACACCTTC	CASSTPTGDGYTF
-	TRBV19	-	TRBJ2-3	TGTGCCAGTAGTATAGCGACTAGGCTCACAGATACGCAGTATTTT	CASSIATRLTDTQYF
-	TRBV29-1	-	TRBJ2-5	TGCAGCGCTGGGAGGATGGAGTACCAAGAGACCCAGTACTTC	CSAGRMEYQETQYF
-	TRBV6-2/TRBV6-3	-	TRBJ1-6	TGTGCCAGCAGTAGATCCGGGACTCGTAATTCACCCCTCCACTTT	CASSRSGTRNSPLHF
-	TRBV19	-	TRBJ1-6	TGTGCCAGTAGAACCACAAACCAGGGAAATTCACCCCTCCACTTT	CASRTTNQGNSPLHF
-	TRBV19	-	TRBJ2-2	TGTGCCAGTAGTCCAGGGTTCTTGACCGGGGAGCTGTTTTTT	CASSPGFLTGELFF
-	TRBV3-1/TRBV3-2	-	TRBJ1-2	TGTGCCTCACAGCCGGGGGGTTTAAACTATGGCTACACCTTC	CASQPGGLNYGYTF
-	TRBV28	-	TRBJ1-1	TGTGCCAGCAGTTTACGCAGGAACACTGAAGCTTTCTTT	CASSLRRNTEAFF
-	TRBV11-2	few	TRBJ1-2	TGTGCCAGCAGCGACAGCTATGGCTACACCTTC	CASSDSYGYTF
-	TRBV27	-	TRBJ2-2	TGTGCCAGCAGACCTACTAGATACACCGGGGAGCTGTTTTTT	CASRPTRYTGELFF
-	TRBV14	-	TRBJ2-7	TGTGCCAGCAGCCCCGGAGTCAGATTCTACGAGCAGTACTTC	CASSPGVRFYEQYF
-	TRBV20-1	-	TRBJ2-3	TGCAGTGCTAGTCCCCGAACCCAGGGAGATACGCAGTATTTT	CSASPRTQGDTQYF
-	TRBV7-9	-	TRBJ1-6	TGTGCCAGCAGCTTTGGGGGCCAAGGGAGCTCCTATAATTCACCCCTCCACTTT	CASSFGGQGSSYNSPLHF
TRBD2	TRBV7-2	-	TRBJ2-5	TGTGCCAGCAGCTCCGGACTAGCGACGGAGACCCAGTACTTC	CASSSGLATETQYF
-	TRBV6-1	-	TRBJ1-2	TGTGCCAGCAGTGAAAGCTTCAGGGCTGCTACCTATGGCTACACCTTC	CASSESFRAATYGYTF
TRBD2	TRBV5-1	-	TRBJ2-1	TGCGCCAGCGAATATGGGGGACTAGCGGGAAAGTACAATGAGCAGTTCTTC	CASEYGGLAGKYNEQFF
-	TRBV6-5	-	TRBJ2-7	TGTGCCAGCAATCTCCCGGGGGACGAGCAGTACTTC	CASNLPGDEQYF
TRBD2	TRBV18	-	TRBJ2-1	TGTGCCAGCTCACCAGGAACGGGGGGGCTGGGGAATGAGCAGTTCTTC	CASSPGTGGLGNEQFF
TRBD2	TRBV6-5	-	TRBJ2-3	TGTGCCAGCAAACCTGGACTAGCGGGAGATACGCAGTATTTT	CASKPGLAGDTQYF
TRBD1	TRBV18	-	TRBJ1-4	TGTGCCAGCTCCTACGGGACAGGGAAGCCAAATGAAAAACTGTTTTTT	CASSYGTGKPNEKLFF
TRBD1	TRBV6-2/TRBV6-3	-	TRBJ1-5	TGTGCCAGCAGTCACGAACTCCACGGGACAGGGGATCAGCCCCAGCATTTT	CASSHELHGTGDQPQHF
-	TRBV19	-	TRBJ1-2	TGTGCCAGTAGTATCCGACAGGTTGATGGCTACACCTTC	CASSIRQVDGYTF
-	TRBV9	-	TRBJ2-1	TGTGCCAGCAGCGTAGCTCCGCTAAATGAGCAGTTCTTC	CASSVAPLNEQFF
-	TRBV27	-	TRBJ1-2	TGTGCCAGCAGTTCTTCTGGGGTCGACAGGAACTATGGCTACACCTTC	CASSSSGVDRNYGYTF
-	TRBV27	-	TRBJ2-3	TGTGCCAGCAGTATTACAGCACCCACAGATACGCAGTATTTT	CASSITAPTDTQYF
-	TRBV18	-	TRBJ1-5	TGTGCCAGCTCACCGGACAGAGATCAGCCCCAGCATTTT	CASSPDRDQPQHF
TRBD2	TRBV7-2	-	TRBJ2-1	TGTGCCAGCAGCCCCTTGGGCGGGGGGTTCAATGAGCAGTTCTTC	CASSPLGGGFNEQFF
-	TRBV11-2	-	TRBJ1-5	TGTGCCAGCAGCCTACGCGGACAGCCCGATCAGCCCCAGCATTTT	CASSLRGQPDQPQHF
-	TRBV12-3/TRBV12-4	-	TRBJ2-2	TGTGCCAGCAGACAGGGTTCCGCCGGGGAGCTGTTTTTT	CASRQGSAGELFF
-	TRBV3-1/TRBV3-2	-	TRBJ1-6	TGTGCCAGCTCCCGGGAGAGCAATAATTCACCCCTCCACTTT	CASSRESNNSPLHF
-	TRBV4-1	-	TRBJ2-7	TGCGCCAGCAGCCAAGGATCCGGGTCTACCTACGAGCAGTACTTC	CASSQGSGSTYEQYF
TRBD1	TRBV19	-	TRBJ2-5	TGTGCCAGTAGTATAGCCGGGACAGACCAAGAGACCCAGTACTTC	CASSIAGTDQETQYF
TRBD1	TRBV6-6	-	TRBJ2-1	TGTGCCAGCAGTACCGGGACAGCGTCCTACAATGAGCAGTTCTTC	CASSTGTASYNEQFF
-	TRBV21-1	-	TRBJ2-1	TGTGCCAGCAGCAATAGGGCAGGGAACTACAATGAGCAGTTCTTC	CASSNRAGNYNEQFF
TRBD1	TRBV5-4	-	TRBJ1-1	TGTGCCAGCAGTTTCCAGGGGGCCAAGAACACTGAAGCTTTCTTT	CASSFQGAKNTEAFF
TRBD2	TRBV29-1	once	TRBJ2-3	TGCAGCGCGCGGACTAGCGGGGGCACAGATACGCAGTATTTT	CSARTSGGTDTQYF
-	TRBV12-3/TRBV12-4	-	TRBJ1-5	TGTGCCAGCAGTTTCAGAAGCAATCAGCCCCAGCATTTT	CASSFRSNQPQHF
-	TRBV11-2	-	TRBJ2-1	TGTGCCAGCAGCTCCACCGGGGATGAGCAGTTCTTC	CASSSTGDEQFF
-	TRBV18	few	TRBJ2-7	TGTGCCAGCTCACCACGTAACCAGGGAAACTACGAGCAGTACTTC	CASSPRNQGNYEQYF
-	TRBV18	few	TRBJ1-1	TGTGCCAGCTCACCACCGCCAGGGGAGAGCACTGAAGCTTTCTTT	CASSPPPGESTEAFF
TRBD1	TRBV7-8	once	TRBJ1-5	TGTGCCAGCAGCTCGACAGGGGCCCTCAATCAGCCCCAGCATTTT	CASSSTGALNQPQHF
-	TRBV12-3/TRBV12-4	once	TRBJ2-7	TGTGCCAGCAGTTTTGGGGAGTACGAGCAGTACTTC	CASSFGEYEQYF